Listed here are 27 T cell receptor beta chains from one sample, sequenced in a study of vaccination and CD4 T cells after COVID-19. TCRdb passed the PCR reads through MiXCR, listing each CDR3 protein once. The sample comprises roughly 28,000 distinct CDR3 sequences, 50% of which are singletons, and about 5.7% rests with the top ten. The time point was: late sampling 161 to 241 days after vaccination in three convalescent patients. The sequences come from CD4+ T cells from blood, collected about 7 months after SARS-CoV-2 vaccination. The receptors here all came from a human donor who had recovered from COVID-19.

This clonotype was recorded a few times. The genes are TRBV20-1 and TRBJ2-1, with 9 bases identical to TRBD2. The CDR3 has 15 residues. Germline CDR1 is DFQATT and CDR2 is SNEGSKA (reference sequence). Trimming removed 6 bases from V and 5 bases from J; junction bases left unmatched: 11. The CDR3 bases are TGCAGTGCCCCGAACCCTAGCGGGAACAACAATGAGCAGTTCTTC. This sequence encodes CSAPNPSGNNNEQFF.

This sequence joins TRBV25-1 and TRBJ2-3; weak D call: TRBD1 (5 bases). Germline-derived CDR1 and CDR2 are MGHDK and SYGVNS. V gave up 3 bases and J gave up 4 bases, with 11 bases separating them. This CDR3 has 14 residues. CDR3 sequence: CASSDPGPPDTQYF. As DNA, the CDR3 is TGTGCCAGCAGTGACCCAGGGCCCCCAGATACGCAGTATTTT.

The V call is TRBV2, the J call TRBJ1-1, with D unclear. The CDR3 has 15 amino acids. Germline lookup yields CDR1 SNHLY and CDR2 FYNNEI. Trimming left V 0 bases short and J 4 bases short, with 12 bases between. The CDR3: CASSEALWGGTEAFF. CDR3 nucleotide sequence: TGTGCCAGCAGTGAAGCGCTATGGGGTGGCACTGAAGCTTTCTTT.

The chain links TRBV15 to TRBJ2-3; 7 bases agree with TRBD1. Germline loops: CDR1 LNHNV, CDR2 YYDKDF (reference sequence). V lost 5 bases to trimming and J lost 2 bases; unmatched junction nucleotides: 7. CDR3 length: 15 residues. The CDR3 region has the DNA TGTGCCACCAGCGGGTCCGGGACAGCCACAGATACGCAGTATTTT. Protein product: CATSGSGTATDTQYF. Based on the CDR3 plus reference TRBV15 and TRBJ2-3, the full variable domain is DAMVIQNPRYQVTQFGKPVTLSCSQTLNHNVMYWYQQKSSQAPKLLFHYYDKDFNNEADTPDNFQSRRPNTSFCFLDIRSPGLGDTAMYLCATSGSGTATDTQYFGPGTRLTVL.

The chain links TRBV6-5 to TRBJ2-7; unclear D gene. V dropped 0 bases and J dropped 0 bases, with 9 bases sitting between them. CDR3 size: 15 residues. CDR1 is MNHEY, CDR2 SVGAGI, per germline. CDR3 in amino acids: CASSYSAPSSYEQYF. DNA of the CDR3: TGTGCCAGCAGTTACTCCGCGCCCAGCTCCTACGAGCAGTACTTC.

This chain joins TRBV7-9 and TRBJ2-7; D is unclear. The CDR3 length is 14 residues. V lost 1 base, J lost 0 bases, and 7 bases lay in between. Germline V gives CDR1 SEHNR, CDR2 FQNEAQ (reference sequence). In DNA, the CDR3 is TGTGCCAGCAGCTTAGAGGTTCCCTCCTACGAGCAGTACTTC. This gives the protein CASSLEVPSYEQYF. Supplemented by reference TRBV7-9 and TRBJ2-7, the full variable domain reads DTGVSQNPRHKITKRGQNVTFRCDPISEHNRLYWYRQTLGQGPEFLTYFQNEAQLEKSRLLSDRFSAERPKGSFSTLEIQRTEQGDSAMYLCASSLEVPSYEQYFGPGTRLTVT.

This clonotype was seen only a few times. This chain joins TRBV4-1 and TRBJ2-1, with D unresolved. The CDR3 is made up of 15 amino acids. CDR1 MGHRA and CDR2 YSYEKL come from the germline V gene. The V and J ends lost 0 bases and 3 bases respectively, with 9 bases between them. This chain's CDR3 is CASSQDDWGYNEQFF. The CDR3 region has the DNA TGCGCCAGCAGCCAAGATGATTGGGGCTACAATGAGCAGTTCTTC.

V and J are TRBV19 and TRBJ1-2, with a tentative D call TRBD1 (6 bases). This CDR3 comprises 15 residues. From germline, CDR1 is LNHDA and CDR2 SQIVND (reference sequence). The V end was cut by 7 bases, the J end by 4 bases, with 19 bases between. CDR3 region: CASTVSRGSGYGYTF. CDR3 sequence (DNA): TGTGCCAGTACCGTATCCAGGGGCTCGGGCTATGGCTACACCTTC. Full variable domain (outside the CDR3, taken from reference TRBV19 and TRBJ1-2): DGGITQSPKYLFRKEGQNVTLSCEQNLNHDAMYWYRQDPGQGLRLIYYSQIVNDFQKGDIAEGYSVSREKKESFPLTVTSAQKNPTAFYLCASTVSRGSGYGYTFGSGTRLTVV.

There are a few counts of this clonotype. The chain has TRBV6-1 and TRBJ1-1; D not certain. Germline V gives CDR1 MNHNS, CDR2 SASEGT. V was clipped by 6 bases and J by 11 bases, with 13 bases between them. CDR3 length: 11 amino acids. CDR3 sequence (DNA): TGTGCCAGCAGCTCCCGATCGACGGCTTTCTTT. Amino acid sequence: CASSSRSTAFF.

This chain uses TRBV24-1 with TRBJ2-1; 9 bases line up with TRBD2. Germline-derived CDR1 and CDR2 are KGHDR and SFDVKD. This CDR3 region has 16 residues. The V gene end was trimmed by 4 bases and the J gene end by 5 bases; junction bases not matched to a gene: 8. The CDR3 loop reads CATSDQLASGNNEQFF. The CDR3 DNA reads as TGTGCCACCAGTGACCAGTTGGCTAGCGGGAACAATGAGCAGTTCTTC.

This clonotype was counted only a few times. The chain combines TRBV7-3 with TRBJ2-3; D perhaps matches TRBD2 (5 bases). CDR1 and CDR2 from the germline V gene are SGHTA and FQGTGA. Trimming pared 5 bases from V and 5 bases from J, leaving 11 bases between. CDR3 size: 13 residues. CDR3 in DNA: TGTGCCAGCAGCAGGACCCGGGGAGATACGCAGTATTTT. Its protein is CASSRTRGDTQYF.

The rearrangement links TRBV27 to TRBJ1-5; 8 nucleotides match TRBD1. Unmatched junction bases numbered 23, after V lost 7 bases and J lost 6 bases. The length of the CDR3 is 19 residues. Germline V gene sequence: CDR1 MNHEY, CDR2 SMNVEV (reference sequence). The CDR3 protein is CASKEPRVIRTGLSQPQHF. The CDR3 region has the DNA TGTGCCAGCAAGGAGCCCAGGGTTATACGGACAGGGTTGAGTCAGCCCCAGCATTTT.

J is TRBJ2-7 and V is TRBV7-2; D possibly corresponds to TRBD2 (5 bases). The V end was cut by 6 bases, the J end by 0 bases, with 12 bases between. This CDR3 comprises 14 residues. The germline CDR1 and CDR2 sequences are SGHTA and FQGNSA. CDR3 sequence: CASRIEGSSYEQYF. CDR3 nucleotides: TGTGCCAGCAGGATTGAGGGAAGCTCCTACGAGCAGTACTTC.

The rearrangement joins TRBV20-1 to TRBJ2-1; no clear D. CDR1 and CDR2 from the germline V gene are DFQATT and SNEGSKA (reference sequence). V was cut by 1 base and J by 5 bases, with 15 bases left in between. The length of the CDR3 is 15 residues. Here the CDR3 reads CSARVGLVWDNEQFF. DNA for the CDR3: TGCAGTGCTAGAGTTGGGCTAGTCTGGGACAATGAGCAGTTCTTC.

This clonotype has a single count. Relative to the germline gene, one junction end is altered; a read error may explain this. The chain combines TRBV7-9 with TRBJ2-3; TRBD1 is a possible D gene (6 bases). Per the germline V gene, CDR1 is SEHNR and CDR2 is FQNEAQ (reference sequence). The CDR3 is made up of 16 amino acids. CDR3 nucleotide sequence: TGTGCCAGCAGCCCAGGGGTGCAGCGTTTCACAGATATGCAGTATTTT. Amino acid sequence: CASSPGVQRFTDMQYF.

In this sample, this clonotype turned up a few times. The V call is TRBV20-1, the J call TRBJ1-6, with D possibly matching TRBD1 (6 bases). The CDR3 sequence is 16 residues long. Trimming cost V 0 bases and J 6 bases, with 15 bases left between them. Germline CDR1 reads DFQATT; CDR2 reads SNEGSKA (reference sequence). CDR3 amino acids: CSARERRDKFNSPLHF. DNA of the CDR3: TGCAGTGCTAGAGAGCGCCGGGACAAGTTTAATTCACCCCTCCACTTT.

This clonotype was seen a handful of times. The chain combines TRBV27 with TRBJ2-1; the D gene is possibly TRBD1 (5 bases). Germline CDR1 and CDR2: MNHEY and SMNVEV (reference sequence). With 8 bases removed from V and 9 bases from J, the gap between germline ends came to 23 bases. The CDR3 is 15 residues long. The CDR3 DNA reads TGTGCCAGCCCCCCGACAGAGATGTACGTGAGTGAGCAGTTCTTC. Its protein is CASPPTEMYVSEQFF.

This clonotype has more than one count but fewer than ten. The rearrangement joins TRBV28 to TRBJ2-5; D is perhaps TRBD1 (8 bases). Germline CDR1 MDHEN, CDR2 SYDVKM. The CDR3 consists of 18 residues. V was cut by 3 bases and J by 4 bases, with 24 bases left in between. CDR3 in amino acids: CASSFSQGGLVGGETQYF. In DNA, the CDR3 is TGTGCCAGCAGTTTTTCACAGGGGGGGCTGGTTGGCGGAGAGACCCAGTACTTC.

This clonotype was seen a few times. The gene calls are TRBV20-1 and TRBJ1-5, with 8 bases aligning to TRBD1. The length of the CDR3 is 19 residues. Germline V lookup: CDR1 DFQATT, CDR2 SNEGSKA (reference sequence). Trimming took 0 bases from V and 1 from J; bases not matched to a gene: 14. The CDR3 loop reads CSARDRGQAGPLSNQPQHF. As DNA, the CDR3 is TGCAGTGCTAGAGATCGGGGACAGGCGGGGCCTCTCAGCAATCAGCCCCAGCATTTT.

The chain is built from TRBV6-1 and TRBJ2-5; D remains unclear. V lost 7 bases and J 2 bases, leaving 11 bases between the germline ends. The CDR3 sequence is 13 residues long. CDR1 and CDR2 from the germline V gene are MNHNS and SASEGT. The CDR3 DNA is TGTGCCAGCACCCGACACCTACAAGAGACCCAGTACTTC. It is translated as CASTRHLQETQYF.

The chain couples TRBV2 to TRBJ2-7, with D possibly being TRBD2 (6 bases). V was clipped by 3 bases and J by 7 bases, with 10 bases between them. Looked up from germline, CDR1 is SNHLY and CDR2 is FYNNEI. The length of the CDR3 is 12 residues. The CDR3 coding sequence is TGTGCCAGCAGTGAGATAGCGGAAGAGCAGTACTTC. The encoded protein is CASSEIAEEQYF.

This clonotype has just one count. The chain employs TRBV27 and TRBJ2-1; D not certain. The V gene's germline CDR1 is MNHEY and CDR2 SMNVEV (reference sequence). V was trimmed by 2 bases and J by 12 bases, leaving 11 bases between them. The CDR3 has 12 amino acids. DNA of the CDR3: TGTGCCAGCAGTTTACTAGGAGAACCGCAGTTCTTC. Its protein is CASSLLGEPQFF.

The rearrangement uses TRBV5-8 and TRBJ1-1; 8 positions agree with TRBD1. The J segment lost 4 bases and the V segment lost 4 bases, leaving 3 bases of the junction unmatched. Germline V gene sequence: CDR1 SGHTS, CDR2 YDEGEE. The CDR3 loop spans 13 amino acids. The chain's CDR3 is CASSADRVTEAFF. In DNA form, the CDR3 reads TGTGCCAGCAGCGCGGACAGGGTCACTGAAGCTTTCTTT.

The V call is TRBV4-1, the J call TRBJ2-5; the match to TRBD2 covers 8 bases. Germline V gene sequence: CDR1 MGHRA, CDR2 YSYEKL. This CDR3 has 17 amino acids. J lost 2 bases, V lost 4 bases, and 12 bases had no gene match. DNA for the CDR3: TGCGCCAGCAGCCTTGAAGGTCCTAGCGGGCTGCAAGAGACCCAGTACTTC. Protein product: CASSLEGPSGLQETQYF.

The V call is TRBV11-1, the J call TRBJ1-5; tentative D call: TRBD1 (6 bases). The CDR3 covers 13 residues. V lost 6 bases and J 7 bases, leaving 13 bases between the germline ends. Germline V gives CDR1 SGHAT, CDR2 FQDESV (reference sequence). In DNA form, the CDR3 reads TGTGCCAGCAGTCACGACAGGATCCAGCCCCAGCATTTT. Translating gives CASSHDRIQPQHF. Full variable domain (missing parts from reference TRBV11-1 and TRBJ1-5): EAEVAQSPRYKITEKSQAVAFWCDPISGHATLYWYRQILGQGPELLVQFQDESVVDDSQLPKDRFSAERLKGVDSTLKIQPAELGDSAMYLCASSHDRIQPQHFGDGTRLSIL.

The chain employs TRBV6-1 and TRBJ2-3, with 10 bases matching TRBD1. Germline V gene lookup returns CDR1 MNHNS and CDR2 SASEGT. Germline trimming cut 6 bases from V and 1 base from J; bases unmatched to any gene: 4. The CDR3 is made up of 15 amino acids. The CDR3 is CASSTGTGGTDTQYF. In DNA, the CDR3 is TGTGCCAGCAGCACCGGGACAGGGGGCACAGATACGCAGTATTTT.

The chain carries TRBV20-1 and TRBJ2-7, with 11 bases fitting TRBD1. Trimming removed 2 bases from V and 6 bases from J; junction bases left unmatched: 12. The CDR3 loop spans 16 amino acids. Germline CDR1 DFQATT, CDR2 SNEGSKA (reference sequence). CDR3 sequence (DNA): TGCAGTGCTAGACCCGGGACAGGGGGTGGTAGACCCGAGCAGTACTTC. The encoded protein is CSARPGTGGGRPEQYF.